These 31 T cell receptor beta chains were all obtained from the same sample, sequenced in a study of circulating and synovial CD4+ cells in juvenile arthritis. Some clones are missing from TCRdb's copy, which holds only in-frame ones; the method was immunoSEQ multiplex PCR. The table has around 31,000 clones, less than 97% seen once. Sequencing was performed on CD4+ T cells from blood. These receptors came from a human donor with juvenile idiopathic arthritis.

The V gene is TRBV5-1, the J gene TRBJ2-7, with 7 positions matching TRBD1. The CDR3 is 15 amino acids. J was trimmed by 0 bases and V by 4 bases; bases with no gene match: 7. Per the germline V gene, CDR1 is SGHRS and CDR2 is YFSETQ. CDR3 sequence reads: CASSPGQFHSYEQYF. The DNA of the CDR3 is TGCGCCAGCAGCCCGGGACAGTTCCACTCCTACGAGCAGTACTTC.

The CDR3 loop is CASSPAGSYSNQPQHF. CDR3 in DNA: TGTGCCAGCTCACCAGCAGGAAGCTATAGCAATCAGCCCCAGCATTTT. The genes are TRBV18 and TRBJ1-5, with D unclear. Germline CDR1 reads KGHSH; CDR2 reads LQKENI. The CDR3 length is 16 residues. Trimming removed 2 bases at V and 0 bases at J, with 11 bases between. Full variable domain (remainder filled in from reference TRBV18 and TRBJ1-5): NAGVMQNPRHLVRRRGQEARLRCSPMKGHSHVYWYRQLPEEGLKFMVYLQKENIIDESGMPKERFSAEFPKEGPSILRIQQVVRGDSAAYFCASSPAGSYSNQPQHFGDGTRLSIL.

The chain uses TRBV28 and TRBJ2-3; 7 bases are shared with TRBD2. Looked up from germline, CDR1 is MDHEN and CDR2 is SYDVKM. The trim removed 2 bases at V and 9 bases at J, leaving 11 bases unmatched. The CDR3 is made up of 15 amino acids. The CDR3 reads CASSLGGSGGKTQYF. CDR3 sequence (DNA): TGTGCCAGCAGTTTAGGCGGGAGTGGGGGTAAGACGCAGTATTTT.

The rearrangement uses TRBV4-1 and TRBJ1-4; TRBD1 agrees at 7 bases. CDR3 length equals 13 residues. V lost 2 bases and J lost 6; bases outside the gene matches: 0. Germline V CDR1 and CDR2: MGHRA, YSYEKL. The CDR3 here is CASSQQGDEKLFF. The CDR3 bases are TGCGCCAGCAGCCAACAGGGGGATGAAAAACTGTTTTTT.

The V call is TRBV10-1, the J call TRBJ2-2; 8 bases are a match to TRBD2. Germline V gene sequence: CDR1 WNHNN, CDR2 SYGVQD (reference sequence). V was pared by 3 bases and J by 8 bases, with 5 bases of the junction left unmatched. The length of the CDR3 is 14 residues. In DNA form, the CDR3 reads TGCGCCAGCAGTGAAGGTAGCGGGACGGGGGAGCTGTTTTTT. Amino acid sequence: CASSEGSGTGELFF.

This clone appeared a single time. This chain connects TRBV5-4 to TRBJ2-1; TRBD2 aligns across 8 bases. Germline CDR1 SGHNT, CDR2 YYREEE (reference sequence). The V gene end was trimmed by 5 bases and the J gene end by 3 bases; junction bases not matched to a gene: 7. CDR3 length equals 15 residues. CDR3 bases: TGTGCCAGCAGTCAAACTAGCGGCTTCTACAATGAGCAGTTCTTC. Translating it yields CASSQTSGFYNEQFF.

This chain joins TRBV6-6 and TRBJ2-2; 12 bases map to TRBD2. Germline-derived CDR1 and CDR2 are MNHNY and SVGAGI (reference sequence). The CDR3 loop spans 16 amino acids. V lost 6 bases to trimming and J lost 4 bases; unmatched junction nucleotides: 6. The CDR3 protein is CASSRLAGVSTGELFF. The CDR3, as DNA: TGTGCCAGCAGCAGACTAGCGGGAGTTAGCACCGGGGAGCTGTTTTTT.

Only one count was recorded for this clone. V usage is TRBV27 and J usage is TRBJ1-2, with 7 bases aligning to TRBD1. The germline V gene encodes CDR1 MNHEY and CDR2 SMNVEV (reference sequence). This CDR3 is 13 amino acids long. The junction had 4 bases not matched to a gene; V was cut back by 4 bases and J by 5 bases. CDR3 sequence (DNA): TGTGCCAGCAGTTCGACAGGGTGGTATGGCTACACCTTC. This encodes CASSSTGWYGYTF.

The chain has TRBV28 and TRBJ1-3, with 8 bases lining up with TRBD1. Germline CDR1 is MDHEN and CDR2 is SYDVKM. The CDR3 is 14 residues long. The V gene end was trimmed by 7 bases and the J gene end by 2 bases; junction bases not matched to a gene: 4. CDR3 sequence reads: CASTWTGTGNTIYF. CDR3 nucleotide sequence: TGTGCCAGCACTTGGACAGGGACTGGAAACACCATATATTTT.

The chain carries TRBV4-1 and TRBJ1-2; TRBD1 matches 8 bases. The ends lost 3 bases at V and 3 bases at J; junction bases unmatched: 6. This CDR3 is built from 15 residues. CDR1 is MGHRA, CDR2 YSYEKL, per germline. The CDR3, as DNA: TGCGCCAGCAGCCACACTTCGACAGGGGACTATGGCTACACCTTC. The encoded protein is CASSHTSTGDYGYTF.

This chain connects TRBV11-1 to TRBJ2-2; 8 bases are shared with TRBD2. Unmatched junction bases numbered 7, after V lost 2 bases and J lost 2 bases. Germline V gene sequence: CDR1 SGHAT, CDR2 FQDESV (reference sequence). This CDR3 spans 17 amino acids. In DNA, the CDR3 is TGTGCCAGCAGCTTATTCGGTAGCGGGGTAAACACCGGGGAGCTGTTTTTT. It translates to CASSLFGSGVNTGELFF.

The J gene is TRBJ2-2, the V gene TRBV11-3; the match to TRBD1 covers 9 bases. V was pared by 5 bases and J by 3 bases, with 4 bases of the junction left unmatched. The CDR3 is made up of 15 amino acids. Germline V gene lookup returns CDR1 SGHNT and CDR2 YENEEA. The chain's CDR3 is CASSRDRGDTGELFF. The CDR3 region has the DNA TGTGCCAGCAGCCGCGACAGGGGGGACACCGGGGAGCTGTTTTTT.

This chain uses TRBV7-2 with TRBJ2-7; D not resolved. From germline, CDR1 is SGHTA and CDR2 FQGNSA. This CDR3 is built from 15 residues. The V end lost 1 base, the J end lost 1 base, and 11 bases lay between the germline ends. Written as DNA, the CDR3 is TGTGCCAGCAGCTTAGGCGTCCCGAAGTCCTACGAGCAGTACTTC. It specifies CASSLGVPKSYEQYF.

V gene TRBV7-9 combines with J gene TRBJ2-1; weak D call: TRBD2 (5 bases). Germline V gene data show CDR1 as SEHNR and CDR2 as FQNEAQ (reference sequence). V dropped 2 bases and J dropped 6 bases, with 11 bases sitting between them. The CDR3 runs to 14 residues. For the CDR3, the DNA is TGTGCCAGCAGCTTACTAGCCAACCTCAATGAGCAGTTCTTC. It yields the protein CASSLLANLNEQFF.

A note on this clone: The same CDR3 arises from other DNA sequences in this sample as well. The V and J genes are TRBV4-3 and TRBJ2-7; TRBD2 matches at 8 bases. The CDR3 has 17 amino acids. Germline V gene lookup returns CDR1 LGHNA and CDR2 YSLEER. The V gene end was trimmed by 3 bases and the J gene end by 3 bases; junction bases not matched to a gene: 13. The CDR3 nucleotides are TGCGCCAGCAGCCACTCTTCTTCACGAACTAGCGGCTACGAGCAGTACTTC. Its protein product is CASSHSSSRTSGYEQYF.

The J gene is TRBJ2-7, the V gene TRBV5-1, with TRBD2 identical over 11 bases. The CDR3 covers 15 residues. V gave up 4 bases and J gave up 4 bases; unmatched junction bases: 7. Germline loops: CDR1 SGHRS, CDR2 YFSETQ. CDR3 sequence (DNA): TGCGCCAGCAGCCTAGGGACTAGCGGTATTTACGAGCAGTACTTC. Protein sequence: CASSLGTSGIYEQYF.

The chain joins TRBV19 to TRBJ2-7; 12 positions agree with TRBD1. Per germline, CDR1 LNHDA and CDR2 SQIVND (reference sequence). The junction had 3 bases not matched to a gene; V was cut back by 9 bases and J by 6 bases. The CDR3 loop spans 12 amino acids. Here the CDR3 DNA reads TGTGCCAGCGGGACAGGGGGCGGCGAGCAGTACTTC. It yields the protein CASGTGGGEQYF. The full variable domain, in which reference TRBV19 and TRBJ2-7 provide the parts outside the CDR3, is DGGITQSPKYLFRKEGQNVTLSCEQNLNHDAMYWYRQDPGQGLRLIYYSQIVNDFQKGDIAEGYSVSREKKESFPLTVTSAQKNPTAFYLCASGTGGGEQYFGPGTRLTVT.

The V gene is TRBV25-1, the J gene TRBJ2-7; TRBD2 matches 7 bases. This CDR3 contains 12 residues. Trimming removed 8 bases from V and 2 bases from J; junction bases left unmatched: 3. CDR1 and CDR2 (germline): MGHDK, SYGVNS. The CDR3 here is CASGRETYEQYF. CDR3 sequence (DNA): TGTGCCAGCGGGAGGGAAACCTACGAGCAGTACTTC.

This clone was seen more than once but under ten times. The chain uses TRBV5-4 and TRBJ1-1; no definite D call. CDR1 SGHNT and CDR2 YYREEE come from the germline V gene (reference sequence). With 2 bases removed from V and 3 bases from J, the gap between germline ends came to 8 bases. The length of the CDR3 is 13 residues. The CDR3 reads CASSFGQYTEAFF. CDR3 in DNA: TGTGCCAGCAGCTTCGGTCAATACACTGAAGCTTTCTTT.

The gene calls are TRBV2 and TRBJ1-1; the match to TRBD1 covers 7 bases. Trimming removed 6 bases from V and 4 bases from J; junction bases left unmatched: 8. Germline assignment: CDR1 SNHLY and CDR2 FYNNEI. This CDR3 spans 14 amino acids. The CDR3 reads CASRPGQRVTEAFF. DNA for the CDR3: TGTGCCAGCAGGCCGGGACAGCGCGTCACTGAAGCTTTCTTT. The full variable domain, in which reference TRBV2 and TRBJ1-1 provide the parts outside the CDR3, is EPEVTQTPSHQVTQMGQEVILRCVPISNHLYFYWYRQILGQKVEFLVSFYNNEISEKSEIFDDQFSVERPDGSNFTLKIRSTKLEDSAMYFCASRPGQRVTEAFFGQGTRLTVV.

The chain uses TRBV27 and TRBJ2-7; possibly TRBD2 for D (6 bases). V lost 6 bases to trimming and J lost 3 bases, with 18 bases between them. Germline lookup yields CDR1 MNHEY and CDR2 SMNVEV (reference sequence). The CDR3 sequence is 15 residues long. For the CDR3, the DNA is TGTGCCAGCAGCCCCCCGGGACTTCCGATCTACGAGCAGTACTTC. This translates into CASSPPGLPIYEQYF.

J is TRBJ2-5 and V is TRBV9, with D maybe TRBD2 (6 bases). The closer fit of TRBJ2-7 to the DNA end suggests the J call may be wrong. The CDR3 sequence is 16 residues long. CDR1 and CDR2 from the germline V gene are SGDLS and YYNGEE. The CDR3: CASSVDPQGGTYEQYF. The CDR3, as DNA: TGTGCCAGCAGCGTAGACCCTCAAGGCGGGACCTACGAGCAGTACTTC.

The rearrangement uses TRBV4-3 and TRBJ2-7; weak D call: TRBD1 (6 bases). The CDR3 has 15 residues. The V end was cut by 0 bases, the J end by 7 bases, with 16 bases between. Germline CDR1 LGHNA, CDR2 YSLEER. In DNA form, the CDR3 reads TGCGCCAGCAGCCAAGAACGGACAGTAACATCGGAGCAGTACTTC. Protein product: CASSQERTVTSEQYF.

This chain uses TRBV19 with TRBJ1-1; D ambiguous. Trimming shortened V by 6 bases and J by 0 bases, and 11 bases separated the two germline ends. Germline-derived CDR1 and CDR2 are LNHDA and SQIVND (reference sequence). The CDR3 contains 14 residues. The CDR3 region has the DNA TGTGCCAGTAGGCCAGTTCTTATGAACACTGAAGCTTTCTTT. This translates into CASRPVLMNTEAFF.

This clone is a singleton in its sample. The chain couples TRBV10-2 to TRBJ2-7, with D possibly TRBD2 on 7 matching bases. V lost 6 bases and J lost 2, with 17 bases in between. The CDR3 consists of 15 residues. Germline values: CDR1 WSHSY, CDR2 SAAADI. CDR3 in DNA: TGCGCCAGCAGAAGGGAGGGAACAGGGCCCTACGAGCAGTACTTC. Its protein is CASRREGTGPYEQYF.

The chain couples TRBV4-3 to TRBJ2-7; 9 nucleotides align to TRBD2. The CDR3 runs 14 residues. V dropped 1 base and J dropped 6; count of bases not matched to a gene: 4. Germline-derived CDR1 and CDR2 are LGHNA and YSLEER. The CDR3: CASSQGGGAGEQYF. The CDR3 DNA is TGCGCCAGCAGCCAAGGCGGGGGGGCAGGCGAGCAGTACTTC.

This clone was seen only once. The chain couples TRBV29-1 to TRBJ2-7, with TRBD2 identical over 12 bases. This CDR3 has 13 amino acids. Germline CDR1 reads SQVTM; CDR2 reads ANQGSEA. Germline trimming cut 7 bases from V and 3 bases from J; bases unmatched to any gene: 4. The CDR3 DNA is TGCAGCGCCCGGACTAGCGGGGACTACGAGCAGTACTTC. Translation: CSARTSGDYEQYF.

The chain joins TRBV14 to TRBJ1-2, with 7 nucleotides matching TRBD1. The junction had 6 bases not matched to a gene; V was cut back by 1 base and J by 4 bases. Per germline, CDR1 SGHDN and CDR2 FVKESK. This CDR3 region has 15 residues. The CDR3 loop is CASSQAGQAVYGYTF. The CDR3 nucleotides read TGTGCCAGCAGCCAAGCAGGACAGGCCGTCTATGGCTACACCTTC.

J is TRBJ2-2 and V is TRBV7-3, with a weak D call TRBD2 (6 bases). The germline V gene encodes CDR1 SGHTA and CDR2 FQGTGA. Trimming stripped 3 bases from V and 3 bases from J, with 11 bases between. The CDR3 extends over 15 amino acids. The chain's CDR3 is CASSLGGLDTGELFF. The DNA for the CDR3 is TGTGCCAGCAGCTTGGGGGGATTGGACACCGGGGAGCTGTTTTTT.

This chain links TRBV27 with TRBJ1-1, with D perhaps matching TRBD1 (5 bases). Germline loops: CDR1 MNHEY, CDR2 SMNVEV (reference sequence). V lost 4 bases, J lost 4 bases, and 16 bases lay in between. This CDR3 is built from 15 residues. CDR3 region: CASSSAGRGPTEAFF. In DNA form, the CDR3 reads TGTGCCAGCAGTTCGGCGGGGCGGGGACCCACTGAAGCTTTCTTT.

The chain combines TRBV4-1 with TRBJ2-5; TRBD1 might be the D (6 bases). Germline V gives CDR1 MGHRA, CDR2 YSYEKL. The V and J ends lost 3 bases and 2 bases respectively, with 7 bases between them. This CDR3 has 13 residues. CDR3 nucleotide sequence: TGCGCCAGCAGCCAGGGGGCGCAAGAGACCCAGTACTTC. Residues: CASSQGAQETQYF.